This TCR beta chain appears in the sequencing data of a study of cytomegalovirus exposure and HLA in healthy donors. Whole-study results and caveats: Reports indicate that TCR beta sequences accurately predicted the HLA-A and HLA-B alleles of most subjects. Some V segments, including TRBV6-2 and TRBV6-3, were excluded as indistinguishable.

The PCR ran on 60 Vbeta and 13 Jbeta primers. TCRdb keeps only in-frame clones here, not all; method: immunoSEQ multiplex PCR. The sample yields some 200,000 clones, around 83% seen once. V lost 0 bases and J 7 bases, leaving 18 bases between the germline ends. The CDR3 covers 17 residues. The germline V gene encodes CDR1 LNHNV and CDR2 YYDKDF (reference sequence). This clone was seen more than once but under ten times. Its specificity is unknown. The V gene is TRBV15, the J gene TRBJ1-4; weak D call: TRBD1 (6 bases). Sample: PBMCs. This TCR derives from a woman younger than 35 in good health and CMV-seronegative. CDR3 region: CATSRDRRGGPGEKLFF. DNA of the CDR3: TGTGCCACCAGCAGAGATAGGAGGGGGGGGCCAGGTGAAAAACTGTTTTTT.